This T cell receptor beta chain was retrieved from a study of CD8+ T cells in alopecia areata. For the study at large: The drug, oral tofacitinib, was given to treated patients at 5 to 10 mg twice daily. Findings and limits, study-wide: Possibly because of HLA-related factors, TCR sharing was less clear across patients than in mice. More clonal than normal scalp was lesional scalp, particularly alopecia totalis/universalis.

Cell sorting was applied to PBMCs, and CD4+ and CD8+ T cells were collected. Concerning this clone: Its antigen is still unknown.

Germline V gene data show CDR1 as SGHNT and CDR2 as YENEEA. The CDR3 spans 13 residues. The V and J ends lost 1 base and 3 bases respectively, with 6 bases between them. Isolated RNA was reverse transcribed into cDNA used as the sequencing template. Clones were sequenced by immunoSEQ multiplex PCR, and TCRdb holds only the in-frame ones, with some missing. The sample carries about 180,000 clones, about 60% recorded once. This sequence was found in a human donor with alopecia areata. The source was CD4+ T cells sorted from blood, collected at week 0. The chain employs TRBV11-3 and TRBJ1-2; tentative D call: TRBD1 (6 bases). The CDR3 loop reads CASSLGQDYGYTF. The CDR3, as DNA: TGTGCCAGCAGCTTAGGACAGGACTATGGCTACACCTTC.